Listed below are T cell receptor beta chains from one sample, sequenced in a study of identical twins. TCRdb recomputed calls from the 5' RACE reads with MiXCR, one row per CDR3 protein. Of around 220,000 distinct CDR3 sequences listed, over 9.5% were seen once; the top ten hold about a tenth. Sequencing was carried out using memory T cells sorted from blood. The source of these receptors is a man aged 50 to 59 in good health. CDR3s include the opening cysteine and the closing phenylalanine or tryptophan. A D gene is named only where the DNA matches it firmly. Clone size is stated in some rows and not others, as once, few, many or a class when expanded.

CDR3 DNA	CDR3 protein	J gene	V gene	clone size	D gene
TGTGCCAGCAGTGACCGGGGCCCGGGTGTTAGCGGCTACACCTTC	CASSDRGPGVSGYTF	TRBJ1-2	TRBV12-3/TRBV12-4	many	-
TGCGCCAGCAGCCAGGGTGCAAGCGGGGGGAGTATAAAGTATTTT	CASSQGASGGSIKYF	TRBJ2-3	TRBV4-3	many	TRBD2
TGTGCCAGCAGCGCACCGGACCGCCGTACGCAGTATTTT	CASSAPDRRTQYF	TRBJ2-3	TRBV5-5	many	-
TGTGCCATGGGCGGGAGAGACGAGCAGTACTTC	CAMGGRDEQYF	TRBJ2-7	TRBV28	many	TRBD2
TGCGCCAGCAGCCAAGGGGAGTGGCGGGGCGCTGGCTATGGCTACACCTTC	CASSQGEWRGAGYGYTF	TRBJ1-2	TRBV4-1	many	-
TGTGCCAGTAGTATCCCGGGGGATAGCAATCAGCCCCAGCATTTT	CASSIPGDSNQPQHF	TRBJ1-5	TRBV19	many	-
TGTGCCAGCTCTCCCACCGAAAACACCGGGGAGCTGTTTTTT	CASSPTENTGELFF	TRBJ2-2	TRBV18	few	-
TGTGCCAGCAGCCGAACCGGGACTATCAATGAGCAGTTCTTC	CASSRTGTINEQFF	TRBJ2-1	TRBV7-2	-	TRBD2
TGCGCCAGCGGCAGGACTCAAGAGACCCAGTACTTC	CASGRTQETQYF	TRBJ2-5	TRBV5-1	-	-
TGTGCCAGCAGTGAGACAGAGGGTTCACCCCTCCACTTT	CASSETEGSPLHF	TRBJ1-6	TRBV6-1	many	-
TGTGCCAGCAGCTTACGGGACAGGGTTTCAGCTTTCTTT	CASSLRDRVSAFF	TRBJ1-1	TRBV11-2	few	TRBD1